These T cell receptor beta chains were read from a single sample in a study of blood T cell repertoires in COVID-19. Produced via immunoSEQ multiplex PCR; TCRdb's table is partial and in-frame only. This table holds 150,000 to 200,000 clones, roughly three quarters found once. Sequenced material: peripheral blood. The source is a woman aged 45-65 years with active or convalescent COVID-19. CDR3s include the opening cysteine and the closing phenylalanine or tryptophan. A D gene is named only where the DNA matches it firmly. Size values are once, few and many counts, or a class for expanded clones, and some rows have none.

>TRBV30|.|.|TRBJ2-7
TGTGCCTGGAGTCCCGGGGTGGGGGCGTACGAGCAGTACTTC
CAWSPGVGAYEQYF
>TRBV25-1|.|TRBD1|TRBJ1-4
TGTGCCAGCAGTGCCTACAGGGGAGCAACTAATGAAAAACTGTTTTTT
CASSAYRGATNEKLFF
>TRBV27|.|.|TRBJ2-7
TGTGCCAGCAGTTTTGGGGCAGAGTACTACGAGCAGTACTTC
CASSFGAEYYEQYF
>TRBV10-3|.|.|TRBJ1-1
TGTGCCATCAGTCCCCGTGGGGGGGACACTGAAGCTTTCTTT
CAISPRGGDTEAFF
>TRBV27|many|TRBD1|TRBJ1-2
TGTGCCAGCAGAAAGGACAGGGCTAACTATGGCTACACCTTC
CASRKDRANYGYTF
>TRBV6-5|.|TRBD1|TRBJ1-5
TGTGCCAGCAGTCTACAGGGGGCCTCAAATCAGCCCCAGCATTTT
CASSLQGASNQPQHF
>TRBV7-3|.|TRBD2|TRBJ2-5
TGTGCCAGCAGCTTAGTACTAGCGGGAGGGCGAAAGACCCAGTACTTC
CASSLVLAGGRKTQYF
>TRBV4-3|.|.|TRBJ2-2
TGCGCCAGCAGCCAAGACTGGGGGGCCGGGGAGCTGTTTTTT
CASSQDWGAGELFF
>TRBV7-9|.|.|TRBJ1-2
TGTGCCAGCAGCTCCGAGGTCGGGGGTTCCAGCTATGGCTACACCTTC
CASSSEVGGSSYGYTF
>TRBV6-5|once|TRBD1|TRBJ1-5
TGTGCCAGCAAAATCCGGGACAGCCGGAATCAGCCCCAGCATTTT
CASKIRDSRNQPQHF
>TRBV5-1|few|TRBD1|TRBJ2-7
TGCGCCAGCAGCTCAAGGACAGGGGGAATGGACGAGCAGTACTTC
CASSSRTGGMDEQYF
>TRBV19|.|TRBD2|TRBJ2-2
TGTGCCAGTAGCTATTCTAGCGGGAGAGGCGGCGGGGAGCTGTTTTTT
CASSYSSGRGGGELFF
>TRBV19|.|TRBD1|TRBJ1-6
TGTGCCAGTAGTTCGACCGGGACAGTCTATAATTCACCCCTCCACTTT
CASSSTGTVYNSPLHF
>TRBV6-5|.|TRBD1|TRBJ2-5
TGTGCCAGCAGTATGGACAGGGGGAAGACCCAGTACTTC
CASSMDRGKTQYF
>TRBV19|.|.|TRBJ1-4
TGTGCCAGTAGTCCGACAGCAACAACTAATGAAAAACTGTTTTTT
CASSPTATTNEKLFF
>TRBV7-9|.|TRBD1|TRBJ2-7
TGTGCCAGCAGCTCTCGACCGGGACAGCACTACGAGCAGTACTTC
CASSSRPGQHYEQYF
>TRBV19|.|TRBD2|TRBJ2-7
TGTGCCAGTAGTCCCAATACACGCGGACTAGCGGAAGGCTCCGAGCAGTACTTC
CASSPNTRGLAEGSEQYF
>TRBV20-1|.|.|TRBJ2-2
TGCAGTGCTAGTTTACGGGAGCCTACCACCGGGGAGCTGTTTTTT
CSASLREPTTGELFF
>TRBV30|.|.|TRBJ1-5
TGTGCCTGGAGTGATCAAAATCAGCCCCAGCATTTT
CAWSDQNQPQHF
>TRBV6-5|many|TRBD2|TRBJ2-3
TGTGCCAGCAGTTACGGCGGGAGTGGTCCAGATACGCAGTATTTT
CASSYGGSGPDTQYF
>TRBV6-6|.|.|TRBJ1-1
TGTGCCAGCAGTTACGAGGGTATAACCACTGAAGCTTTCTTT
CASSYEGITTEAFF
>TRBV6-5|.|.|TRBJ1-5
TGTGCCAGCAGTCCACGGGGGGATAGCAATCAGCCCCAGCATTTT
CASSPRGDSNQPQHF
>TRBV15|.|TRBD1|TRBJ2-3
TGTGCCACCAGCCCGCGGACAGGGGGTAGCACAGATACGCAGTATTTT
CATSPRTGGSTDTQYF
>TRBV19|.|.|TRBJ1-5
TGTGCCAGTAATACACGGACGGGGAATCAGCCCCAGCATTTT
CASNTRTGNQPQHF
>TRBV27|.|TRBD1|TRBJ2-5
TGTGCCAGCAGTTTAAGGGGACAGGGCGATGAGACCCAGTACTTC
CASSLRGQGDETQYF
>TRBV7-3|once|TRBD2|TRBJ2-1
TGTGCCAGCAGCGGGCCAGCGGGGGGGCTCAATGAGCAGTTCTTC
CASSGPAGGLNEQFF
>TRBV7-2|few|TRBD1|TRBJ1-1
TGTGCCAGCAGCGGCCGACAGGGGGTTGGGGTTGAAGCTTTCTTT
CASSGRQGVGVEAFF
>TRBV7-2|once|.|TRBJ2-5
TGTGCCAGCAGCTCGTACCAAGAGACCCAGTACTTC
CASSSYQETQYF
>TRBV4-2|once|.|TRBJ1-3
TGTGCCAGCAGCCAAGCAAGGACAGCCTCTGGAAACACCATATATTTT
CASSQARTASGNTIYF
>TRBV9|.|.|TRBJ1-3
TGTGCCAGCAGCGTAGGCAGCTCTGGAAACACCATATATTTT
CASSVGSSGNTIYF
>TRBV19|.|TRBD1|TRBJ1-1
TGTGCCAGTATGGGGACAGGGTTTTACACTGAAGCTTTCTTT
CASMGTGFYTEAFF
>TRBV7-2|few|TRBD1|TRBJ2-7
TGTGCCAGCAGCTTAGATTGGGCAGGGGGTCGGTACGAGCAGTACTTC
CASSLDWAGGRYEQYF